This T cell receptor beta chain comes out of a study of regulatory T cells in long-lasting Graves disease. Germline V gene lookup returns CDR1 DFQATT and CDR2 SNEGSKA (reference sequence). The CDR3 contains 16 residues. Trimming removed 0 bases from V and 0 bases from J, with 15 bases in between. Time point defined: persistent/refractory GD, antithyroid drugs over 5 years with positive TRAb. Extracted PBMC RNA gave rise to the TCR library. Arm-PCR of CDR3 regions and iRepertoire HTBI primers were used to build TCR beta libraries. MiXCR, run by TCRdb on the multiplex PCR reads, gives a single entry per CDR3 protein. The sample has approximately 400,000 distinct CDR3 sequences; roughly a quarter are singletons. This clonotype has a count of ten or more.

This sequence joins TRBV20-1 and TRBJ2-7; D is unresolved. The source of this sequence is a female donor with Graves disease. This specimen was peripheral blood mononuclear cells (PBMCs), taken when the disease was refractory, from a patient treated with antithyroid drugs. In DNA form, the CDR3 reads TGCAGTGCTAGAGATCATAAGGGATCCGTCTCCTACGAGCAGTACTTC. Translated, it gives CSARDHKGSVSYEQYF.